A single sample is the source of the 15 T cell receptor beta chains below, sequenced in a study of shared clonotypes between healthy human individuals. Using immunoSEQ multiplex PCR, the repertoire was profiled, and TCRdb retains in-frame clones only, with some absent. The table has roughly 1 million clones, approximately 76% seen once. The sequenced material came from memory CD4+ T cells sorted from blood. The subset is: CD45RA-negative fraction. The receptors stem from a man aged 18 to 30 in good health.

The chain recombines TRBV7-2 with TRBJ2-7; possible D gene TRBD2, 5 bases. The germline V gene encodes CDR1 SGHTA and CDR2 FQGNSA. The CDR3 has 15 amino acids. Between the trimmed V and J ends, which lost 9 bases and 0 bases, there was a span of 18 bases. CDR3 protein: CASSGDGTSSYEQYF. The CDR3 DNA sequence: TGTGCCAGTTCCGGAGACGGCACTAGCTCCTACGAGCAGTACTTC.

The genes are TRBV2 and TRBJ2-5; D remains ambiguous. The ends were cut back, 4 bases at V and 5 bases at J, with 8 bases in the middle. This CDR3 has 12 residues. Germline loops: CDR1 SNHLY, CDR2 FYNNEI. The DNA for the CDR3 is TGTGCCAGCAGTGTGGGCTTCGAGACCCAGTACTTC. Translation: CASSVGFETQYF.

The chain recombines TRBV4-1 with TRBJ2-7; D is unresolved. The germline V and J ends were trimmed by 4 bases and 1 base, with 14 bases remaining between them. This CDR3 comprises 15 residues. From germline, CDR1 is MGHRA and CDR2 YSYEKL. The CDR3 DNA reads TGCGCCAGCAGCCCCGACCCTGACGGATCCTACGAGCAGTACTTC. Protein product: CASSPDPDGSYEQYF.

The chain couples TRBV7-2 to TRBJ1-2; D unresolved. Germline loops: CDR1 SGHTA, CDR2 FQGNSA. The CDR3 has 13 residues. Deletions cut 4 bases from V and 7 bases from J, with 13 bases between. The CDR3 DNA reads TGTGCCAGCAGCTCCATCGGGGAAGGTGGCTACACCTTC. Its translation is CASSSIGEGGYTF.

This clone was counted only a few times. The chain links TRBV19 to TRBJ1-1, with 9 bases lining up with TRBD1. The V and J ends lost 4 bases and 2 bases, in that order; junction bases with no gene match: 5. CDR1 LNHDA and CDR2 SQIVND come from the germline V gene (reference sequence). This CDR3 has 15 residues. The CDR3 DNA sequence: TGTGCCAGTAGTACCCGGACAGGGGCCAACACTGAAGCTTTCTTT. It encodes CASSTRTGANTEAFF.

V usage is TRBV7-2 and J usage is TRBJ2-1; the D gene is possibly TRBD1 (5 bases). The CDR3 loop spans 14 amino acids. V dropped 0 bases and J dropped 7 bases, with 10 bases sitting between them. CDR1 and CDR2 from the germline V gene are SGHTA and FQGNSA. Here the CDR3 reads CASSLARVGNEQFF. CDR3 nucleotide sequence: TGTGCCAGCAGCTTAGCCAGGGTAGGAAATGAGCAGTTCTTC.

This chain uses TRBV14 with TRBJ1-1, with 7 nucleotides matching TRBD1. CDR3 size: 16 residues. With 2 bases clipped from V and 4 bases from J, the junction kept 10 bases outside the gene matches. CDR1 SGHDN and CDR2 FVKESK come from the germline V gene. In nucleotides, the CDR3 is TGTGCCAGCAGCCAACAAGGGGGCGCCTTGGTCACTGAAGCTTTCTTT. Protein sequence: CASSQQGGALVTEAFF. The entire variable domain, with the rest obtained from reference TRBV14 and TRBJ1-1, is as follows: EAGVTQFPSHSVIEKGQTVTLRCDPISGHDNLYWYRRVMGKEIKFLLHFVKESKQDESGMPNNRFLAERTGGTYSTLKVQPAELEDSGVYFCASSQQGGALVTEAFFGQGTRLTVV.

The V and J genes are TRBV11-1 and TRBJ1-1; a possible D gene is TRBD1 (5 bases). Deletions cut 5 bases from V and 1 base from J, with 8 bases between. CDR3 length: 13 residues. Germline V gene lookup returns CDR1 SGHAT and CDR2 FQDESV (reference sequence). The CDR3 spells CASSRQPNTEAFF. As DNA, the CDR3 is TGTGCCAGCAGCCGACAGCCGAACACTGAAGCTTTCTTT.

The genes are TRBV9 and TRBJ2-1; 9 bases match TRBD2. The V segment lost 0 bases and the J segment 6 bases; nucleotides outside the gene matches: 13. This CDR3 region has 18 residues. Germline values: CDR1 SGDLS, CDR2 YYNGEE. The CDR3 DNA is TGTGCCAGCAGCGTAGGCAGCGAGGGTAGCGGGAGTCTCAATGAGCAGTTCTTC. Amino acid sequence: CASSVGSEGSGSLNEQFF.

The J gene is TRBJ1-1, the V gene TRBV5-4, with unresolved D. The CDR3 spans 13 residues. The germline V gene encodes CDR1 SGHNT and CDR2 YYREEE (reference sequence). The germline V and J ends were trimmed by 4 bases and 4 bases, with 11 bases remaining between them. CDR3 bases: TGTGCCAGCAGCCCGGTCGATGGCACTGAAGCTTTCTTT. It codes for CASSPVDGTEAFF. Combining the CDR3 with reference TRBV5-4 and TRBJ1-1 gives the whole variable domain ETGVTQSPTHLIKTRGQQVTLRCSSQSGHNTVSWYQQALGQGPQFIFQYYREEENGRGNFPPRFSGLQFPNYSSELNVNALELDDSALYLCASSPVDGTEAFFGQGTRLTVV.

Only a few counts were recorded for this clone. The sample carries other DNA sequences with the same CDR3. The chain has TRBV2 and TRBJ1-1; D is uncertain. V lost 5 bases to trimming and J lost 0 bases, with 7 bases between them. The germline CDR1 and CDR2 sequences are SNHLY and FYNNEI. The CDR3 is 13 amino acids. The CDR3 region is CASSLDVNTEAFF. The DNA of the CDR3 is TGTGCCAGCAGTCTGGACGTGAACACTGAAGCTTTCTTT.

The gene calls are TRBV19 and TRBJ1-2; unclear D gene. CDR3 length: 13 residues. The V gene's germline CDR1 is LNHDA and CDR2 SQIVND (reference sequence). V was clipped by 7 bases and J by 3 bases, with 12 bases between them. The CDR3 DNA is TGTGCCAGTACCCCCCGGGGATACTATGGCTACACCTTC. It translates to CASTPRGYYGYTF.

The chain combines TRBV7-8 with TRBJ1-6, with TRBD1 matching 10 bases. The CDR3 spans 14 residues. Germline CDR1 is SGHVS and CDR2 is FQNEAQ. V dropped 4 bases and J dropped 9; count of bases not matched to a gene: 3. The DNA of the CDR3 is TGTGCCAGCAGCTGGAGACAGGGGGCTTCACCCCTCCACTTT. It translates to CASSWRQGASPLHF.

V is TRBV6-6 and J is TRBJ2-7; 7 bases agree with TRBD2. Germline CDR1 is MNHNY and CDR2 is SVGAGI (reference sequence). V shed 6 bases and J 3 bases; nucleotides not matched to a gene: 5. The CDR3 runs 13 residues. The CDR3 protein is CASSGGTGYEQYF. The CDR3 nucleotides read TGTGCCAGCAGCGGGGGGACGGGCTACGAGCAGTACTTC.

This chain links TRBV6-5 with TRBJ2-7, with D possibly being TRBD1 or TRBD2 (5 bases each). The CDR3 is 14 residues long. Trimming stripped 6 bases from V and 7 bases from J, with 19 bases between. Germline assignment: CDR1 MNHEY and CDR2 SVGAGI. The CDR3 nucleotides are TGTGCCAGCAGGCCGGGACCTGGGTCTCGGGAGCAGTACTTC. Amino acid sequence: CASRPGPGSREQYF.